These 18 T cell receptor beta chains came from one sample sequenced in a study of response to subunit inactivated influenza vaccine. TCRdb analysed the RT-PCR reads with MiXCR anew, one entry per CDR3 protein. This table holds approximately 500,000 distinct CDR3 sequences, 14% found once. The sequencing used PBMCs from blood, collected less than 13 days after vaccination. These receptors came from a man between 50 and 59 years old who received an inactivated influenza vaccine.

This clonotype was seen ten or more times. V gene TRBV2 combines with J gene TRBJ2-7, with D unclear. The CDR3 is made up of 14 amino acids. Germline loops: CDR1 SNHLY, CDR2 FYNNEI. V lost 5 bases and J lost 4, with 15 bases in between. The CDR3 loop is CASSPGPPGYEQYF. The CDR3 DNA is TGTGCCAGCAGTCCGGGTCCCCCCGGTTACGAGCAGTACTTC.

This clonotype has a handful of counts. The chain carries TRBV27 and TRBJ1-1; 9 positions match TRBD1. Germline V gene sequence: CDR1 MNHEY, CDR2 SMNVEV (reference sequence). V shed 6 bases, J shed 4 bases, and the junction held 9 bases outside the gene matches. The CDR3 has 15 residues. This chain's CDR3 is CASRGQGGLSTEAFF. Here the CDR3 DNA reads TGTGCCAGCAGGGGACAGGGAGGATTGAGCACTGAAGCTTTCTTT.

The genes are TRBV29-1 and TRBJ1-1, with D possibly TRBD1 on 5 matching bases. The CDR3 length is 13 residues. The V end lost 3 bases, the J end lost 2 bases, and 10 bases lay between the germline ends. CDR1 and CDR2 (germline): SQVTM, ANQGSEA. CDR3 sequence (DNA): TGCAGCGTTGACTGGCAGGGTAACACTGAAGCTTTCTTT. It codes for CSVDWQGNTEAFF.

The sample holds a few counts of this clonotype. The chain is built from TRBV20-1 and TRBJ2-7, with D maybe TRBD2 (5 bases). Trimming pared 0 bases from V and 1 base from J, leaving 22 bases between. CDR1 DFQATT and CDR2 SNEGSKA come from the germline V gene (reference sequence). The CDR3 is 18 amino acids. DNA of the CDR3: TGCAGTGCTAGAGAAGTCCGCGGGCTGGGTTATATATCCTACGAGCAGTACTTC. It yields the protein CSAREVRGLGYISYEQYF.

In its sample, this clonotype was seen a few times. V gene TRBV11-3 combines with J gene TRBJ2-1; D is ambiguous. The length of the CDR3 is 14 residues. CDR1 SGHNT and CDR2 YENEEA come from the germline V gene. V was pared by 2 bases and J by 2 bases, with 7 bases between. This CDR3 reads CASSLSSPYNEQFF. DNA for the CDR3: TGTGCCAGCAGCTTATCCTCCCCCTACAATGAGCAGTTCTTC.

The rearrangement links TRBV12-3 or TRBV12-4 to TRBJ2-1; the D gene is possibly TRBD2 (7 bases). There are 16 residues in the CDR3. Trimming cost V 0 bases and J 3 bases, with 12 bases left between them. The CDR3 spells CASSLARGGVYNEQFF. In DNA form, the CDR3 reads TGTGCCAGCAGTTTAGCTCGCGGGGGCGTCTACAATGAGCAGTTCTTC.

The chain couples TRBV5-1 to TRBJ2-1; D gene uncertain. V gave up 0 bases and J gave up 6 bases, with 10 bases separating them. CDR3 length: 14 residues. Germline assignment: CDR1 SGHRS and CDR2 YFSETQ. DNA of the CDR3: TGCGCCAGCAGCTTGGCTCATATCCTCAATGAGCAGTTCTTC. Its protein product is CASSLAHILNEQFF.

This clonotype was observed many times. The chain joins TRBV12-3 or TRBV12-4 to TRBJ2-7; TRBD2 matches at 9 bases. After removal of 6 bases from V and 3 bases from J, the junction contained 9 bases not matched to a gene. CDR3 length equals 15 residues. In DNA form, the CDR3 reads TGTGCCAGCAGCCTTAGCGGGGGAAAAGTCTACGAGCAGTACTTC. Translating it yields CASSLSGGKVYEQYF.

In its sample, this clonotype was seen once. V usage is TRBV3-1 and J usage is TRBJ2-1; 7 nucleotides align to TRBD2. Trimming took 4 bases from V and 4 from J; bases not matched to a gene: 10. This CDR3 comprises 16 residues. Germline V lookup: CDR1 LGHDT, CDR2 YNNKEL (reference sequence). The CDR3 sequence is CASSPVVRERYNEQFF. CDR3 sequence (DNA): TGTGCCAGCAGCCCGGTGGTGCGGGAGAGGTACAATGAGCAGTTCTTC.

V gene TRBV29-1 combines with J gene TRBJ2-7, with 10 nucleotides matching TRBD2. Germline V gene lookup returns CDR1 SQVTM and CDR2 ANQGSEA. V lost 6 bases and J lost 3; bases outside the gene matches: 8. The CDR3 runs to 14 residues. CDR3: CSVGGLAGDYEQYF. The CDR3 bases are TGCAGCGTGGGGGGGCTAGCGGGAGACTACGAGCAGTACTTC.

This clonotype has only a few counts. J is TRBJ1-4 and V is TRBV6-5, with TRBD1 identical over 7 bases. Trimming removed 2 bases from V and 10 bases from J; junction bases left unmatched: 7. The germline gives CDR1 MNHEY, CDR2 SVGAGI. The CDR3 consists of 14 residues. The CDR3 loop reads CASSYEGARGKLFF. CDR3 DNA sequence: TGTGCCAGCAGTTACGAGGGGGCCCGGGGAAAACTGTTTTTT.

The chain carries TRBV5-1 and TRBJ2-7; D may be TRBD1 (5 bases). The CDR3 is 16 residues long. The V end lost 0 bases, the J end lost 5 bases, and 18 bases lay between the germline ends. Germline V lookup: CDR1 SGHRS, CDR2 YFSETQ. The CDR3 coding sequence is TGCGCCAGCAGCTTGGAAGGGTGGGCAGGGCTCGACGAGCAGTACTTC. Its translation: CASSLEGWAGLDEQYF. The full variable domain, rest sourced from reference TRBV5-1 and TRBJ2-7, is KAGVTQTPRYLIKTRGQQVTLSCSPISGHRSVSWYQQTPGQGLQFLFEYFSETQRNKGNFPGRFSGRQFSNSRSEMNVSTLELGDSALYLCASSLEGWAGLDEQYFGPGTRLTVT.

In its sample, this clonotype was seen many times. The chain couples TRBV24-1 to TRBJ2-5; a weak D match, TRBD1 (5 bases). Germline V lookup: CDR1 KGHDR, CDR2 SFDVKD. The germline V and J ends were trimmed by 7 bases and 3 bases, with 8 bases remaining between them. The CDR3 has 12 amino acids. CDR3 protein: CATRDSKETQYF. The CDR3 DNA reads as TGTGCCACCAGAGACAGCAAAGAGACCCAGTACTTC.

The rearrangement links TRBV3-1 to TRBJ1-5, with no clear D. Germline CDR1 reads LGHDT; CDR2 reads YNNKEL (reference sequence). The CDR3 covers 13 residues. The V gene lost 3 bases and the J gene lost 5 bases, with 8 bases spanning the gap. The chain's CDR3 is CASSQRRDQPQHF. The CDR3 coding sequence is TGTGCCAGCAGCCAGAGGCGGGATCAGCCCCAGCATTTT. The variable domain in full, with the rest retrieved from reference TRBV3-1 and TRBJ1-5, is DTAVSQTPKYLVTQMGNDKSIKCEQNLGHDTMYWYKQDSKKFLKIMFSYNNKELIINETVPNRFSPKSPDKAHLNLHINSLELGDSAVYFCASSQRRDQPQHFGDGTRLSIL.

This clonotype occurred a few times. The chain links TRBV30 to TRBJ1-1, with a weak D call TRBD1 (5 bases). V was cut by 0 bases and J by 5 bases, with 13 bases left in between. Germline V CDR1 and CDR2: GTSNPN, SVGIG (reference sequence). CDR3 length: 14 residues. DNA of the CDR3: TGTGCCTGGAGTGTACGGGGTCGGGGGACTGAAGCTTTCTTT. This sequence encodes CAWSVRGRGTEAFF.

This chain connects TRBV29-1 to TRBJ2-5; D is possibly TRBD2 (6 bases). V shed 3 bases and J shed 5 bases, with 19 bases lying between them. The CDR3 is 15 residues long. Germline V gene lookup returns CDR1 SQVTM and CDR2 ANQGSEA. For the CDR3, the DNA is TGCAGCGTTGACTTGTTAGGCGGGGACTCGGAGACCCAGTACTTC. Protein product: CSVDLLGGDSETQYF.

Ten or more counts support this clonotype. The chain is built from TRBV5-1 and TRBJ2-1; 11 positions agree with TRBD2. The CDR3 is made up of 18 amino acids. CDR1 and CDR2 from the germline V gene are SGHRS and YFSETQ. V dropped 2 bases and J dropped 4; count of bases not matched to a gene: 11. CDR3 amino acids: CASSFMASGRRLYNEQFF. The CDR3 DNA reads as TGCGCCAGCAGCTTTATGGCTAGCGGGAGGCGGCTGTACAATGAGCAGTTCTTC.

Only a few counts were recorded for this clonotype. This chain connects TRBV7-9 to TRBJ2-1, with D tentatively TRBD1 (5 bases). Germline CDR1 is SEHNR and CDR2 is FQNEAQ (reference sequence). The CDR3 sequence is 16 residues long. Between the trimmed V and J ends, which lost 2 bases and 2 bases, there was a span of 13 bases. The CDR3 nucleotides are TGTGCCAGCAGCTTATACGGCAGGGTAGCCTACAATGAGCAGTTCTTC. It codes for CASSLYGRVAYNEQFF.